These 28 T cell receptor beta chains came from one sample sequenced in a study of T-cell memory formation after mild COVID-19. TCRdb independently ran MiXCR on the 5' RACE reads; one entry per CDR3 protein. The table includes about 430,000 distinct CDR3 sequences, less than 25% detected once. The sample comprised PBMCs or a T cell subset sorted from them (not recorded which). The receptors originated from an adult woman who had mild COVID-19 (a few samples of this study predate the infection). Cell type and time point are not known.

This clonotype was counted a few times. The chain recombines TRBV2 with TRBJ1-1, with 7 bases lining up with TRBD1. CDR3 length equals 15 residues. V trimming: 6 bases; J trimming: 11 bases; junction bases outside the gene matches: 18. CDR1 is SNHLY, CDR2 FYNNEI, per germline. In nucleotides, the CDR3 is TGTGCCAGCAGCGCCGGGACAGCCCTGAGGTGGAGTGCTTTCTTT. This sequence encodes CASSAGTALRWSAFF.

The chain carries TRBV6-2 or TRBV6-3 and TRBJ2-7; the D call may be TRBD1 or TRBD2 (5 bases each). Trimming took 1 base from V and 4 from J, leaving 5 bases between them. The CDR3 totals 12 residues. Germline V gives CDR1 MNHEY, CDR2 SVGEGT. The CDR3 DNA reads TGTGCCAGCAGTTACTGGGGGTACGAGCAGTACTTC. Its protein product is CASSYWGYEQYF.

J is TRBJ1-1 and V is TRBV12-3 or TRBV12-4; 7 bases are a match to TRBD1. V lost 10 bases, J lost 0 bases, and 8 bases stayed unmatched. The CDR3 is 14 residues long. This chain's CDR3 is CATQTGVVNTEAFF. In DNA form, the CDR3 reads TGTGCCACCCAAACAGGGGTCGTGAACACTGAAGCTTTCTTT.

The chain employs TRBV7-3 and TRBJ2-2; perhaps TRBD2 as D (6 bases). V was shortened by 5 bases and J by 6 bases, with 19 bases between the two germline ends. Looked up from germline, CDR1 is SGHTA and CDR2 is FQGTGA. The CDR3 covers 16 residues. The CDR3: CASSPSSVVNAGELFF. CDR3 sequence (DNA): TGTGCCAGCAGCCCTTCTAGCGTGGTAAACGCCGGGGAGCTGTTTTTT.

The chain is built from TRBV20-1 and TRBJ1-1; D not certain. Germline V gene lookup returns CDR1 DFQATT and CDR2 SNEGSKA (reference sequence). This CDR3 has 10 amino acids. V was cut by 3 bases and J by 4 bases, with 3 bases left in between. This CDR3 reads CSARFTEAFF. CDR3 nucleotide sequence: TGCAGTGCTAGGTTCACTGAAGCTTTCTTT.

Here the CDR3 reads CASSPGPSTSGNTIYF. Written as DNA, the CDR3 is TGTGCCAGCAGTCCAGGGCCCTCGACCTCTGGAAACACCATATATTTT. V is TRBV6-5 and J is TRBJ1-3; D is perhaps TRBD1 (5 bases). Germline V gene lookup returns CDR1 MNHEY and CDR2 SVGAGI. The V and J ends lost 5 bases and 0 bases respectively, with 14 bases between them. This CDR3 has 16 amino acids.

The CDR3: CSGRDRVVRETQYF. The CDR3 coding sequence is TGCAGCGGACGCGACAGGGTAGTAAGAGAGACCCAGTACTTC. This sequence joins TRBV29-1 and TRBJ2-5; 7 bases agree with TRBD1. Trimming removed 7 bases from V and 4 bases from J; junction bases left unmatched: 12. In germline, CDR1 is SQVTM, CDR2 ANQGSEA. The CDR3 covers 14 residues.

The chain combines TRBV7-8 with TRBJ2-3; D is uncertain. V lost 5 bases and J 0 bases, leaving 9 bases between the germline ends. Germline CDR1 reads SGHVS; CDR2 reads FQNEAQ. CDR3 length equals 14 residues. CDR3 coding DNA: TGTGCCAGCAGCCCCCCAGCTAGCACAGATACGCAGTATTTT. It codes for CASSPPASTDTQYF.

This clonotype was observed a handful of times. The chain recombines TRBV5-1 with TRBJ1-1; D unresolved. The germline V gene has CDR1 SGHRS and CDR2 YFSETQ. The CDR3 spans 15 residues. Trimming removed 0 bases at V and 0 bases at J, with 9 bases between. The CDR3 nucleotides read TGCGCCAGCAGCTTGGGATCAGTCATGAACACTGAAGCTTTCTTT. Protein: CASSLGSVMNTEAFF. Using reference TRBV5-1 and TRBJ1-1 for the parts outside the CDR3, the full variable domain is KAGVTQTPRYLIKTRGQQVTLSCSPISGHRSVSWYQQTPGQGLQFLFEYFSETQRNKGNFPGRFSGRQFSNSRSEMNVSTLELGDSALYLCASSLGSVMNTEAFFGQGTRLTVV.

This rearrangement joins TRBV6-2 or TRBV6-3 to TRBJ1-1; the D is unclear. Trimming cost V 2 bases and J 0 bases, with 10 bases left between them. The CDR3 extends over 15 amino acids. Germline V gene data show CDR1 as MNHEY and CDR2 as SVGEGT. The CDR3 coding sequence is TGTGCCAGCAGTTACGGGGTAAACATGAACACTGAAGCTTTCTTT. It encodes CASSYGVNMNTEAFF.

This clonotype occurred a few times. In nucleotides, the CDR3 is TGCGCCAGCCATCTGAGGGAGCTGTTTTTT. Encoded protein: CASHLRELFF. The chain joins TRBV4-3 to TRBJ2-2, with D unclear. The V gene's germline CDR1 is LGHNA and CDR2 YSLEER. V shed 8 bases and J shed 9 bases, with 7 bases lying between them. This CDR3 is 10 amino acids long.

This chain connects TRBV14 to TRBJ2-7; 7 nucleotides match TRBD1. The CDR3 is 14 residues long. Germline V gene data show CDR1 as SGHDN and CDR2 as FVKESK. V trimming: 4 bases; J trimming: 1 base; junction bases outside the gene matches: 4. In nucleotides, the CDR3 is TGTGCCAGCAGCCGGGACAGCCCTTCCTACGAGCAGTACTTC. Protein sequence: CASSRDSPSYEQYF.

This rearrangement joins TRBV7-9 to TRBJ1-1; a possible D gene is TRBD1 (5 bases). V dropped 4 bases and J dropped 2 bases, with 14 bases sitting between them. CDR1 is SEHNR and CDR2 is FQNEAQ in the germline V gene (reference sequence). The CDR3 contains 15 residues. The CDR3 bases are TGTGCCAGCAGCTCGCATACAGGTCTCAACACTGAAGCTTTCTTT. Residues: CASSSHTGLNTEAFF. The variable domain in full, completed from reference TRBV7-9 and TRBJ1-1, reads DTGVSQNPRHKITKRGQNVTFRCDPISEHNRLYWYRQTLGQGPEFLTYFQNEAQLEKSRLLSDRFSAERPKGSFSTLEIQRTEQGDSAMYLCASSSHTGLNTEAFFGQGTRLTVV.

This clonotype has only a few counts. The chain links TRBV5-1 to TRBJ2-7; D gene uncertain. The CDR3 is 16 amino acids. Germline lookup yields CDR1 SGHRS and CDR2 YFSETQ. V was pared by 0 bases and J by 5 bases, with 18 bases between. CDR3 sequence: CASSLAREKGSHEQYF. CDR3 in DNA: TGCGCCAGCAGCTTGGCGCGCGAGAAAGGGTCCCACGAGCAGTACTTC.

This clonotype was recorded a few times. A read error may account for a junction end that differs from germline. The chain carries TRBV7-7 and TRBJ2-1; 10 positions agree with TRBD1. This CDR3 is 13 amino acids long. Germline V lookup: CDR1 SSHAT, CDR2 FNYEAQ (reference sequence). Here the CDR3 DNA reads TGTGCTAGCAGCGGGACAGGGGTAAATGAGCAGTTCTTC. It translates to CASSGTGVNEQFF. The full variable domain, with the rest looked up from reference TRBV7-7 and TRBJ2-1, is GAGVSQSPRYKVTKRGQDVTLRCDPISSHATLYWYQQALGQGPEFLTYFNYEAQPDKSGLPSDRFSAERPEGSISTLTIQRTEQRDSAMYRCASSGTGVNEQFFGPGTRLTVL.

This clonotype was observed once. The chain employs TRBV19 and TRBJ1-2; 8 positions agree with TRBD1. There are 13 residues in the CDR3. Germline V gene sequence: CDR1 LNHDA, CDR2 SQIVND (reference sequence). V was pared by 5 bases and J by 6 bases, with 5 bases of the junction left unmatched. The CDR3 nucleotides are TGTGCCAGTAGTGACAGGGGTTCGAATGGCTACACCTTC. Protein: CASSDRGSNGYTF.

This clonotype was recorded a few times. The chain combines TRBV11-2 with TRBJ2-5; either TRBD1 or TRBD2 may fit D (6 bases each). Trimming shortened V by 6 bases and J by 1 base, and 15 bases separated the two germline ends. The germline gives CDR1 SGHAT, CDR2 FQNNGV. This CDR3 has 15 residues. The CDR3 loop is CASRSIRGLQETQYF. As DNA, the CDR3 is TGTGCCAGCAGATCCATACGGGGGCTCCAAGAGACCCAGTACTTC.

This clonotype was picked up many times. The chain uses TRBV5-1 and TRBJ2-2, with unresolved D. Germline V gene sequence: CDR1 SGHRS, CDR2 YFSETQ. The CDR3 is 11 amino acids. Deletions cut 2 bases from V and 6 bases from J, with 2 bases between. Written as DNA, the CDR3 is TGCGCCAGCAGCTTTCCCGGGGAGCTGTTTTTT. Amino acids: CASSFPGELFF.

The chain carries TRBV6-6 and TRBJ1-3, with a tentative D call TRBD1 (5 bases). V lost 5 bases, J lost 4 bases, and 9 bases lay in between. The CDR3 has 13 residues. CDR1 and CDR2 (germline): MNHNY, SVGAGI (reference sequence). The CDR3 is CASSIDRGNTIYF. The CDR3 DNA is TGTGCCAGCAGTATCGACAGAGGAAACACCATATATTTT.

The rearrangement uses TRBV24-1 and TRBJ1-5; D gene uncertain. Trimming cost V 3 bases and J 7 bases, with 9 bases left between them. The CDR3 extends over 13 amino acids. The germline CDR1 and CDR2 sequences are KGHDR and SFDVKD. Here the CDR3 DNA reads TGTGCCACCAGTGATCGGCGTCGCCAGCCCCAGCATTTT. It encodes CATSDRRRQPQHF.

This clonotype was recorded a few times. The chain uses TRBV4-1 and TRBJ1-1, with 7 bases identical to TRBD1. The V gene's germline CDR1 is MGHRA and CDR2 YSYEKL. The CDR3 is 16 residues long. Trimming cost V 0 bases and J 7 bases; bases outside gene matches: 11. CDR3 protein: CASSQDLASTGIEAFF. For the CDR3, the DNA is TGCGCCAGCAGCCAAGATCTGGCTTCGACAGGGATTGAAGCTTTCTTT.

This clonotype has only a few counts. CDR3 residues: CASSLSGGRQETQYF. DNA for the CDR3: TGTGCCAGCAGCTTATCAGGGGGGCGCCAAGAGACCCAGTACTTC. This chain joins TRBV7-3 and TRBJ2-5; D perhaps matches TRBD1 (7 bases). V dropped 2 bases and J dropped 1 base, with 11 bases sitting between them. The CDR3 totals 15 residues. The germline V gene encodes CDR1 SGHTA and CDR2 FQGTGA.

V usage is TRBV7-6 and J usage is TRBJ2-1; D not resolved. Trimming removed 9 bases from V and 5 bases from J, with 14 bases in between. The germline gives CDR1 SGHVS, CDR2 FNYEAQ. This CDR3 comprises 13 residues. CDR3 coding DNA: TGTGCCAGTGGGAAGGAGTTGAACAATGAGCAGTTCTTC. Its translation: CASGKELNNEQFF.

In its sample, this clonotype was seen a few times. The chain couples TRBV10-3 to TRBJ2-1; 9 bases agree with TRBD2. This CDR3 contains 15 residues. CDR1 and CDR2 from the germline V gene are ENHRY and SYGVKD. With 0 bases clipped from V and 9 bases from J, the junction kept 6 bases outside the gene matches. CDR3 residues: CAISESSGLALEQFF. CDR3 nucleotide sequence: TGTGCCATCAGTGAGTCCAGTGGACTAGCGCTTGAGCAGTTCTTC.

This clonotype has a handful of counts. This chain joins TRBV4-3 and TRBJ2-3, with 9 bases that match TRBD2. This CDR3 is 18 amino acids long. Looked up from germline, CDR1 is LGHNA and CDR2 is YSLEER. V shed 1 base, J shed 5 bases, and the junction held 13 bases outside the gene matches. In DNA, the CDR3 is TGCGCCAGCAGCCAAGGTTCTTCGCGGGAGGGCCATAGAGATACGCAGTATTTT. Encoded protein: CASSQGSSREGHRDTQYF.

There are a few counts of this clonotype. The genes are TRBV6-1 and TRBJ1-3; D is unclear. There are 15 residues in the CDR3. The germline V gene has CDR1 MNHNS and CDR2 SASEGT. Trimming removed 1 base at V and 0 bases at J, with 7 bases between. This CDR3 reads CASSEGPSSGNTIYF. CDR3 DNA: TGTGCCAGCAGTGAAGGCCCAAGCTCTGGAAACACCATATATTTT.

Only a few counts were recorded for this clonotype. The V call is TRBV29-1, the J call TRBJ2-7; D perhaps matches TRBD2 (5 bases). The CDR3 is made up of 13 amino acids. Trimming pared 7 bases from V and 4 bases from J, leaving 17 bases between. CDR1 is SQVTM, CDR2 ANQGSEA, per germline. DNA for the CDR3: TGCAGCGCACGCCGGGGAGTAGAATACGAGCAGTACTTC. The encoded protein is CSARRGVEYEQYF.

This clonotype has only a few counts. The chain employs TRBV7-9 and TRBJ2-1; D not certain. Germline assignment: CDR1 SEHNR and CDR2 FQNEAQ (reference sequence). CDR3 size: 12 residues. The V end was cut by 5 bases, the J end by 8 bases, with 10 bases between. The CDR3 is CASSRRSDEQFF. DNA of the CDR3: TGTGCCAGCAGCCGACGATCCGATGAGCAGTTCTTC.